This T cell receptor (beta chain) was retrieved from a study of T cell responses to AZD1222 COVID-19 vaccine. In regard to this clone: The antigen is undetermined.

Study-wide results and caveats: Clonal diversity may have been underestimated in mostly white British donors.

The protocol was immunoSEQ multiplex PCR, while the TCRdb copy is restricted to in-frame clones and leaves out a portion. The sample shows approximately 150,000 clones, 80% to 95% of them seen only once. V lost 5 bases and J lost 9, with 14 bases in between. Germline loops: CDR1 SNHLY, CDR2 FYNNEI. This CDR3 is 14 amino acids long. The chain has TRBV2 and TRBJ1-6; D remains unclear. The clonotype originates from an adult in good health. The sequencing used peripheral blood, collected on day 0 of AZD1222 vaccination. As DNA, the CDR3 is TGTGCCAGCAGTACTGACCGGTCAGGTTCACCCCTCCACTTT. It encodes CASSTDRSGSPLHF.